The clone carrying this TCR beta chain occurred many times. Its antigen is not known. This sample stems from a study of T-cell reconstitution after alpha-beta-depleted transplantation in children. General observations from the study: In some patients, recipient T cells and intrathymic progenitors surviving conditioning explained high day-60 diversity. There were reportedly several hundred expanded graft clones from which alpha-beta T cells came about two months after transplant. T-cell counts and diversity were attributed mostly to newly produced T cells one year after transplant.

The library targeted TCRbeta and was prepared with unique molecular identifiers. TCRdb re-called the PCR reads through MiXCR, storing one row per CDR3 protein. The table has approximately 70,000 distinct CDR3 sequences, 4.9% seen once; the top ten hold about 20%. CDR1 and CDR2 from the germline V gene are DFQATT and SNEGSKA (reference sequence). The V end was cut by 6 bases, the J end by 6 bases, with 18 bases between. CDR3 length: 14 residues. The TCR sequence derives from a boy less than two years old who had a stem cell transplant for acute myeloid leukemia, so the T cells may come from the graft donor. The sequencing here drew on PBMCs, mostly from graft donor cells, taken 180 days after TCRalphabeta/CD19-depleted stem cell transplant. This rearrangement joins TRBV20-1 to TRBJ2-4; D is perhaps TRBD1 (6 bases). CDR3 loop: CSAHPPSRGNIQYF. CDR3 nucleotide sequence: TGCAGTGCCCACCCGCCCTCCAGGGGAAACATTCAGTACTTC.